A selection of T cell receptor beta chains follows, all from one sample in a study of tumor and adjacent non-tumor tissue in lung cancer. In TCRdb, the multiplex PCR reads were re-called with MiXCR into one record per CDR3 protein. Of about 43,000 distinct CDR3 sequences in the sample, 60% are singletons; the top ten hold 45% to 50%. The specimen sequenced was distant non-tumor lung tissue. These receptors came from a man in his fifties or sixties with non-small cell lung cancer. Each CDR3 is given with its conserved first and last residue. D genes are given only for firm matches. Rows give clone size only sometimes, using once, few, many, or a class for an expanded clone.

>.|TRBJ2-1|TRBV4-1|many
TGCGCCAGCAGCCAAGAACCTTTAGAGCGGGCTGCGTTCTTC
CASSQEPLERAAFF
>TRBD1|TRBJ2-1|TRBV5-5|many
TGTGCCAGCAGCTTGGCGTATAGGGACAGGGATAACTTC
CASSLAYRDRDNF
>.|TRBJ2-5|TRBV14|many
TGTGCCAGCAGCCAAACGGAGACCCAGTACTTC
CASSQTETQYF
>.|TRBJ2-1|TRBV4-2|.
TGTGCCAGCGGCCAAGGGGTAAGCCCCCATCAGTTTTTC
CASGQGVSPHQFF
>.|TRBJ2-1|TRBV14|.
TGTGCCAGCCGCGGCCTAGCAGACTACAATGAGCCGTTCTTC
CASRGLADYNEPFF
>.|TRBJ2-5|TRBV20-1|.
TGCAGTGCGGCCCCCGAACACGGGGGTCGAGAAACCCAGTACTTC
CSAAPEHGGRETQYF
>TRBD1|TRBJ1-5|TRBV6-1|once
TGTGCCAGCAGTGAAGATTGGACAGGCTACAATCAGCCCCAGCATTTT
CASSEDWTGYNQPQHF
>.|TRBJ1-4|TRBV5-1|.
TGCGCCAGCGGCTCCCAGGGCTTGGATGAAAAACTGTTTTTT
CASGSQGLDEKLFF
>TRBD2|TRBJ2-5|TRBV29-1|.
TGCAGCGTCGCACGGGGACTAGCGTTGGGATTGACCCAGTACTTC
CSVARGLALGLTQYF
>.|TRBJ1-2|TRBV20-1|.
TGCAGTGTTAGAGTAGAGGGGGACTATGGCTACGCCTTC
CSVRVEGDYGYAF
>TRBD2|TRBJ2-3|TRBV7-2|few
TGTGCCAGCAGTTTACTAGCGGTTACCACAGATACGCAGTATTTT
CASSLLAVTTDTQYF
>.|TRBJ1-1|TRBV9|.
TGTGCCAGCAGCTCCCAGGGTCCCAATACTGAAGCTTTCTTT
CASSSQGPNTEAFF
>.|TRBJ2-3|TRBV29-1|.
TGCAGCGCCGCGCTAACCGGGACTCTCACAGATACGTTGTATTTT
CSAALTGTLTDTLYF
>.|TRBJ2-5|TRBV29-1|many
TGCAGCGTCCGAAGGAAAGGGTCGACCCAGTACTTC
CSVRRKGSTQYF
>TRBD1|TRBJ2-6|TRBV6-1|.
TGTGCCAGCGTCAAGGGGGCTGATGGGGCTAGCGTCCTGACTTTC
CASVKGADGASVLTF
>TRBD2|TRBJ2-7|TRBV27|.
TGTGCCATCACCCCCGGGGGACTAGCGGCGTACGAGCAGTACTTC
CAITPGGLAAYEQYF
>TRBD1|TRBJ1-2|TRBV12-3/TRBV12-4|many
TGTGCCAACAAACAGGGGGATGGCTACACCTTC
CANKQGDGYTF
>.|TRBJ2-6|TRBV11-2|.
TGTGCCAACAGCCCCAGGGGCTCAGGGGCCAACGTCCTGACTTTC
CANSPRGSGANVLTF
>TRBD1|TRBJ2-2|TRBV6-2/TRBV6-3|.
TGTGCCAGCAGTTACGGGACAGTAACCACCGGGGAGCTGTTTTTT
CASSYGTVTTGELFF
>TRBD1|TRBJ2-7|TRBV5-1|.
TGCGCCAGCGGCTCAGGGGGGACAGGCAACGAGCAGTACTTC
CASGSGGTGNEQYF
>.|TRBJ2-3|TRBV5-6|many
TGTGCCAGCAGCTTGGCGGGGATCCCAGATACGCAGTATTTT
CASSLAGIPDTQYF
>.|TRBJ2-3|TRBV4-2|.
TGTGCTCGCAGCCAAGAAAGGTTTGATACGCAGTATTTT
CARSQERFDTQYF
>TRBD1|TRBJ1-2|TRBV29-1|.
TGCAGTGCTATAGTCCGGACAGGGGGCTATGGCTACATCTTC
CSAIVRTGGYGYIF